In its sample, the clone carrying this TCR beta chain was seen a few times. Each sample yielded at least 5.5 micrograms of PBMC total RNA. This entry comes from a study of blood T cells in healthy people across ages. Alongside a J-beta primer mix, a sample-barcoded 5' primer served in a second PCR lasting roughly 6 to 11 cycles. TCRdb redid the calling of the 5' RACE reads with MiXCR, one entry per CDR3 protein. The sample lists around 1,000,000 distinct CDR3 sequences, 20% to 25% seen once, with around 0.7% in the top ten. The CDR3 loop spans 15 amino acids. The V gene's germline CDR1 is MNHEY and CDR2 SVGAGI. Trimming took 2 bases from V and 5 from J; bases not matched to a gene: 7. This sample also belongs to another study, concerning T cells of mothers and their children. Per that paper: A few healthy Caucasian mothers served as donors, and their six children did as well.

Sequenced sample: blood. This chain connects TRBV6-5 to TRBJ2-5; 8 bases fit TRBD2. This receptor was taken from a girl aged 2 to 9 in good health. DNA of the CDR3: TGTGCCAGCAGTTACCGGACTAGCTCCGGGGAGACCCAGTACTTC. Residues: CASSYRTSSGETQYF.